The 11 T cell receptor beta chains presented below share a single source sample, sequenced in a study of shared clonotypes between healthy human individuals. The method was immunoSEQ multiplex PCR; TCRdb's version includes in-frame clones alone and lacks a portion of them. The sample yields a few hundred thousand clones, 60% to 80% seen once. Sequenced: memory CD4+ T cells sorted from blood. This sample's subset: CD45RA-negative fraction. The receptors here all came from a man aged 25-45 years in good health.

V and J are TRBV5-1 and TRBJ1-4; unclear D gene. Trimming removed 0 bases at V and 4 bases at J, with 10 bases between. This CDR3 spans 15 amino acids. Germline loops: CDR1 SGHRS, CDR2 YFSETQ. The DNA of the CDR3 is TGCGCCAGCAGCTTGGGGCAGGAGGATAATGAAAAACTGTTTTTT. This sequence encodes CASSLGQEDNEKLFF.

The V call is TRBV5-1, the J call TRBJ2-6; 8 bases align to TRBD1. The junction had 1 base not matched to a gene; V was cut back by 1 base and J by 4 bases. CDR3 length equals 15 residues. CDR1 is SGHRS, CDR2 YFSETQ, per germline. CDR3 nucleotides: TGCGCCAGCAGCTTGCAGGGGGCAGGGGCCAACGTCCTGACTTTC. Its protein product is CASSLQGAGANVLTF.

The chain combines TRBV6-1 with TRBJ1-2; 11 nucleotides match TRBD1. J was trimmed by 1 base and V by 7 bases; bases with no gene match: 5. Looked up from germline, CDR1 is MNHNS and CDR2 is SASEGT. This CDR3 is 15 amino acids long. The DNA of the CDR3 is TGTGCCAGCACCCCGGGACAGGGGGGTAACTATGGCTACACCTTC. It yields the protein CASTPGQGGNYGYTF.

Details on this clone: A much larger clone differs from this one at a single base, so this may be a read error. This rearrangement joins TRBV5-1 to TRBJ2-5; TRBD2 might be the D (6 bases). CDR3 length: 13 residues. Trimming left V 0 bases short and J 5 bases short, with 8 bases between. The germline CDR1 and CDR2 sequences are SGHRS and YFSETQ. As DNA, the CDR3 is TGCGCCAGCAGCTTGGCCCGGGGGGAGACCCAGTACTTC. Amino acids: CASSLARGETQYF.

The J gene is TRBJ1-2, the V gene TRBV28, with TRBD1 as a possible D gene (6 bases). The CDR3 extends over 12 amino acids. The germline CDR1 and CDR2 sequences are MDHEN and SYDVKM. The V end was cut by 5 bases, the J end by 3 bases, with 7 bases between. The CDR3 bases are TGTGCCAGCAGTCAGGGGCACTATGGCTACACCTTC. It is translated as CASSQGHYGYTF.

The chain joins TRBV10-3 to TRBJ2-7, with 9 bases lining up with TRBD1. The CDR3 length is 14 residues. The V and J ends lost 2 bases and 6 bases, in that order; junction bases with no gene match: 5. Germline lookup yields CDR1 ENHRY and CDR2 SYGVKD. Here the CDR3 reads CAISETNRGLEQYF. Written as DNA, the CDR3 is TGTGCCATCAGTGAGACCAACAGGGGGCTCGAGCAGTACTTC.

On this clone itself: This sample includes further DNA sequences coding for the same CDR3. The V gene is TRBV28, the J gene TRBJ2-1; D is ambiguous. Trimming shortened V by 2 bases and J by 0 bases, and 5 bases separated the two germline ends. The CDR3 extends over 14 amino acids. Germline V gene lookup returns CDR1 MDHEN and CDR2 SYDVKM. The CDR3 sequence is CASSLVRSYNEQFF. The CDR3 coding sequence is TGTGCCAGCAGTTTAGTTCGCTCCTACAATGAGCAGTTCTTC.

This clone was observed a few times. This chain joins TRBV25-1 and TRBJ2-7, with 8 bases aligning to TRBD1. Germline lookup yields CDR1 MGHDK and CDR2 SYGVNS. V dropped 6 bases and J dropped 2; count of bases not matched to a gene: 6. This CDR3 has 14 amino acids. The CDR3 coding sequence is TGTGCCAGCAGAACGGGACAGGCCCCCTACGAGCAGTACTTC. It encodes CASRTGQAPYEQYF.

The J gene is TRBJ2-7, the V gene TRBV7-9; a weak D match, TRBD2 (5 bases). V lost 1 base and J 0 bases, leaving 10 bases between the germline ends. Germline V gives CDR1 SEHNR, CDR2 FQNEAQ (reference sequence). This CDR3 is built from 15 residues. For the CDR3, the DNA is TGTGCCAGCAGCTTAGGTTGGAGGAGCTCCTACGAGCAGTACTTC. The encoded protein is CASSLGWRSSYEQYF.

As for this clone: Other DNA sequences in the same sample also yield this CDR3. This CDR3 is CASSLNYGYTF. The CDR3 bases are TGTGCCAGCAGTCTGAACTATGGCTACACCTTC. The chain combines TRBV28 with TRBJ1-2, with D unclear. CDR3 size: 11 residues. V was pared by 5 bases and J by 2 bases, with 3 bases between. CDR1 MDHEN and CDR2 SYDVKM come from the germline V gene.

The chain combines TRBV2 with TRBJ2-7, with D possibly TRBD2 on 6 matching bases. Trimming took 7 bases from V and 6 from J, leaving 22 bases between them. CDR1 and CDR2 from the germline V gene are SNHLY and FYNNEI. The CDR3 consists of 15 residues. Here the CDR3 DNA reads TGTGCCAGCACCGAAGAGACTAGAGGAGGTGGCGAGCAGTACTTC. Translated, it gives CASTEETRGGGEQYF.